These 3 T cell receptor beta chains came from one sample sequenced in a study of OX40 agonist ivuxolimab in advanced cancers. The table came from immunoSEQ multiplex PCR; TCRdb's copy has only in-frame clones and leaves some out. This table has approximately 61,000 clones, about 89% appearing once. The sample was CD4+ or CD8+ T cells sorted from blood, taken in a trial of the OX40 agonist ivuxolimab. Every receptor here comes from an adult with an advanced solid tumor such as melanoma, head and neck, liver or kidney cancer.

CDR3 coding DNA: TGTGCCAGCAGCCTAGAGGGGATTGGGCAGGGGGCCACTGAAGCTTTCTTT. Its protein product is CASSLEGIGQGATEAFF. J is TRBJ1-1 and V is TRBV28, with TRBD1 matching 8 bases. The V gene end was trimmed by 6 bases and the J gene end by 4 bases; junction bases not matched to a gene: 16. The CDR3 is made up of 17 amino acids. Germline-derived CDR1 and CDR2 are MDHEN and SYDVKM.

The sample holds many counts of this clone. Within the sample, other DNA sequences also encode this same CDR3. The CDR3 DNA reads TGTGCCAGCAGCTTAGTTTCCAGGAACACTGAAGCTTTCTTT. Translation gives CASSLVSRNTEAFF. The chain joins TRBV11-3 to TRBJ1-1, with D unresolved. V was trimmed by 1 base and J by 1 base, leaving 7 bases between them. The CDR3 length is 14 residues. Germline V gene sequence: CDR1 SGHNT, CDR2 YENEEA.

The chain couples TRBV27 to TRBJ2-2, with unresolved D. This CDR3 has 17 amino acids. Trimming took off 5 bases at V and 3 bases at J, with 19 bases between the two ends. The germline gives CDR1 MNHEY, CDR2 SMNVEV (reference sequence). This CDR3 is CASSNPGTQLYTGELFF. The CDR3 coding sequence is TGTGCCAGCAGTAATCCGGGTACCCAGTTGTACACCGGGGAGCTGTTTTTT.